These T cell receptor beta chains were read from a single sample in a study of a mutant IDH1 vaccine in newly diagnosed glioma. No antigen is known for these receptors. Clones were read by immunoSEQ multiplex PCR, and TCRdb kept only the in-frame ones, dropping some. The top ten hold roughly 0.56% of the sample, which has tens of thousands of clones, roughly nine tenths seen once. Specimen: PBMCs, collected from a glioma patient whose treatment included an IDH1 peptide vaccine. All receptors come from a woman between 50 and 59 years old with glioma. Each CDR3 is given with its conserved first and last residue. The D gene is left open where the match is weak. Some rows have no size entry. The others give once, few or many, or a class for an expanded clone.

V gene	CDR3 length	J gene	D gene	clone size	CDR3 protein	CDR3 DNA
TRBV29-1	12	TRBJ2-7	-	-	CSVRGSSYEQYF	TGCAGCGTGAGGGGTAGCTCCTACGAGCAGTACTTC
TRBV27	15	TRBJ1-3	-	-	CASRPEGGTANTIYF	TGTGCCAGCAGACCCGAGGGGGGCACGGCAAACACCATATATTTT
TRBV5-1	16	TRBJ1-2	TRBD1	once	CASSLEGQGSNYGYTF	TGCGCCAGCAGCTTGGAGGGACAGGGTTCTAACTATGGCTACACCTTC
TRBV11-2	12	TRBJ2-2	-	-	CASSRAFGELFF	TGTGCCAGCAGCCGGGCCTTCGGGGAGCTGTTTTTT
TRBV7-9	12	TRBJ2-4	-	-	CASSLQGYIQYF	TGTGCCAGCAGCTTACAGGGTTACATTCAGTACTTC
TRBV29-1	14	TRBJ2-2	TRBD2	once	CSVTPGLATGELFF	TGCAGCGTTACACCGGGACTAGCGACCGGGGAGCTGTTTTTT
TRBV5-1	13	TRBJ2-7	-	-	CASSSRGSYEQYF	TGCGCCAGCAGCAGCAGAGGAAGCTACGAGCAGTACTTC
TRBV7-2	15	TRBJ1-5	TRBD1	-	CASSQGQGAVQPQHF	TGTGCCAGCAGCCAAGGACAGGGGGCTGTTCAGCCCCAGCATTTT
TRBV15	14	TRBJ1-2	-	-	CATSRRTSAGGYTF	TGTGCCACCAGCAGAAGGACTTCGGCGGGCGGCTACACCTTC
TRBV4-2	14	TRBJ1-1	-	-	CASSYPGSGSEAFF	TGTGCCAGCAGCTACCCCGGTTCTGGGTCTGAAGCTTTCTTT
TRBV10-3	12	TRBJ2-5	TRBD1	-	CATRQGQETQYF	TGTGCCACAAGACAGGGGCAAGAGACCCAGTACTTC
TRBV4-1	14	TRBJ2-3	-	-	CASSQVRGTDTQYF	TGCGCCAGCAGCCAAGTGAGGGGCACAGATACGCAGTATTTT
TRBV5-6	13	TRBJ2-7	TRBD2	-	CASSLSGGHEQYF	TGTGCCAGCAGCCTCTCGGGGGGGCACGAGCAGTACTTC
TRBV18	13	TRBJ1-1	-	-	CASSPGRETEAFF	TGTGCCAGCTCACCAGGAAGAGAGACTGAAGCTTTCTTT